The T cell receptor beta chain described here comes from a study of blood T cell repertoires in COVID-19. Authors' processing steps: Using reference gene primer amplification, nucleated cell counts were estimated. Profiling relied on immunoSEQ multiplex PCR, and the TCRdb table lists in-frame clones only, not all of them. From that table come the V and J calls and clone size; the DNA was used to work out D and trimming. The sample contains tens of thousands of clones, around nine tenths of which appear only once. The germline V gene encodes CDR1 SNHLY and CDR2 FYNNEI. With V trimmed by 2 bases and J by 9 bases, 5 bases remained unmatched. CDR3 size: 13 residues.

Sequencing was performed on peripheral blood. The V and J genes are TRBV2 and TRBJ1-2; 8 bases match TRBD1. This receptor was obtained from a man between 60 and 70 years old with COVID-19, enrolled during active disease. The CDR3 protein is CASSEINRGSYTF. The CDR3 DNA is TGTGCCAGCAGTGAAATCAACAGGGGGAGCTACACCTTC.